This T cell receptor (beta chain) was identified during a study of radiotherapy plus CTLA-4 blockade in lung cancer (dated by TCRdb to 2016 to 2019). With respect to the entire study: Objective responses were observed in 15% to 20% of enrolled patients, and disease control was achieved in around 28%.

Concerning this clone: Its specific antigen is unknown. The record has no base qualities; no much larger clone is one base away.

To prepare the library, the immunoSEQ multiplex PCR assay was applied. Held by TCRdb, this immuneACCESS table contains in-frame sequences only and omits some clones. Under half of the omission traces to an unresolved V gene where checked; the cause of the rest is unknown. The sample has 25,000 to 40,000 clones on record, 70% of them singletons. 3.5% to 4.5% of the sample comes from the top ten. In this study, focal radiation therapy paired with CTLA-4 blockade (ipilimumab) was tested in patients who had chemo-refractory metastatic non-small-cell lung cancer. Including cysteine and phenylalanine, the CDR3 has 14 amino acids. Only the CDR3 DNA is retained, 42 bases long and in frame from the first base. Trimming removed 2 bases from V and 4 bases from J; the gene matches leave 2 bases unexplained. Reading the germline V gene (reference sequence) gives CDR1 MNHNY and CDR2 SVGAGI. Findings and caveats that apply to the study as a whole: The strongest predictors of response, as reported, were early dynamic changes in blood T cell clones along with a rise in serum interferon-beta after radiation. After treatment with radiotherapy and ipilimumab, TCR clones that came from tumors expanded in the peripheral blood.

The sequence links TRBV6-6 to TRBJ1-1; TRBD1 aligns with 9 central bases. This clonotype was sampled from a human donor with non-small cell lung cancer who had stable disease on radiotherapy plus ipilimumab. The sample here was peripheral blood, taken from a patient treated with radiotherapy plus ipilimumab. The CDR3 protein is CASSYGTGSTEAFF. The DNA sequence is as follows: TGTGCCAGCAGTTACGGGACAGGGAGCACTGAAGCTTTCTTT.